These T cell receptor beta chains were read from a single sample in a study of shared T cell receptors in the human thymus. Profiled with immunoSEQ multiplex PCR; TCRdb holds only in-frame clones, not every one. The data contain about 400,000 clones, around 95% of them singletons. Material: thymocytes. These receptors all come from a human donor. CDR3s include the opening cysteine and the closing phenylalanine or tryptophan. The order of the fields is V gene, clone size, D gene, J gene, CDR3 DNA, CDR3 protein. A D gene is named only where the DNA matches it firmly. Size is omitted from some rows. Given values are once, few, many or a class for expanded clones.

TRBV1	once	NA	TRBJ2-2	TGCACCAGCAGCCACCCCACCCTTGCCGGGGAGCTGTTTTTT	CTSSHPTLAGELFF
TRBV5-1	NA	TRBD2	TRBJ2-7	TGCGCCAGCGCTGAGGGACTAGCGAGCACCTACGAGCAGTACTTC	CASAEGLASTYEQYF
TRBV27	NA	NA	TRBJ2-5	TGTGCCAGCAGTGATGGACAGATCCAAGAGACCCAGTACTTC	CASSDGQIQETQYF
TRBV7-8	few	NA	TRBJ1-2	TGTGCCAGCAGCTTAGTTCTTCCAGCGAACTATGGCTACACCTTC	CASSLVLPANYGYTF
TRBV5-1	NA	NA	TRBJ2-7	TGCGCCAGCAGCGGCAGGGCATACGAGCAGTACTTC	CASSGRAYEQYF
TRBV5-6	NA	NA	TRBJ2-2	TGTGCCAGCAGCCGTAGCGGTCCTACGAACACCGGGGAGCTGTTTTTT	CASSRSGPTNTGELFF
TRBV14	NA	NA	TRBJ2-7	TGTGCCAGCAGGCGAGAGGGCAGGGCCCACGAGCAGTACTTC	CASRREGRAHEQYF
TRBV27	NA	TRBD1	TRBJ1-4	TGTGCCAGCAGTTTTACTCGGGGACAGGGAGGAAAACTGTTTTTT	CASSFTRGQGGKLFF
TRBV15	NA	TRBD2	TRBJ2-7	TGTGCCACCAGCAGAGATCGCGGGAGACCCGGTTTGGAGCAGTACTTC	CATSRDRGRPGLEQYF
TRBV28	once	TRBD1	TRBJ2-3	TGTGCCAGCAGTTCACCGGGACAGGGGGGCACAGATACGCAGTATTTT	CASSSPGQGGTDTQYF
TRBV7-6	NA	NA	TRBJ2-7	TGTGCCAGCAGCTTAAGGGGTCTGAGAAGCTCCTACGAGCAGTACTTC	CASSLRGLRSSYEQYF
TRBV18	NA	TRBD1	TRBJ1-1	TGTGCCAGCTCACCTAACGACAGGGTTACTGAAGCTTTCTTT	CASSPNDRVTEAFF
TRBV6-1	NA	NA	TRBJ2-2	TGTGCCAGCACGGGTGGTTTCTCCGGGGAGCTGTTTTTT	CASTGGFSGELFF
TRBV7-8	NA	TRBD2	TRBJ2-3	TGTGCCAGCAGCTCGGAGAGCGCCCCTAGCGGGGGCACAGATACGCAGTATTTT	CASSSESAPSGGTDTQYF
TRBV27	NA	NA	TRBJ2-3	TGTGCCAGCAGTTTGCACAGGGCCGTCACAGATACGCAGTATTTT	CASSLHRAVTDTQYF
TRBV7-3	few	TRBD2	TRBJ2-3	TGTGCCAGCAGCCCACTAAGACTAGCGGGAGGGCCAGATACGCAGTATTTT	CASSPLRLAGGPDTQYF
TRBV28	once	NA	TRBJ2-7	TGTGCCAGCAGTTGGAGGGACTTAAGCTCCTACGAGCAGTACTTC	CASSWRDLSSYEQYF
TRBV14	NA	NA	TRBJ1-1	TGTGCCAGCAGCCCACACAGGGAAAGGGCAATGAACACTGAAGCTTTCTTT	CASSPHRERAMNTEAFF
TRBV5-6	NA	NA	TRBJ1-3	TGTGCCAGCAGCCAGCGAGGGCTGAGGGGCTCTGGAAACACCATATATTTT	CASSQRGLRGSGNTIYF
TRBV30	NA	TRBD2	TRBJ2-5	TGTGCCTGGAAAAGAACTAGCGGGAGAATGGAGACCCAGTACTTC	CAWKRTSGRMETQYF
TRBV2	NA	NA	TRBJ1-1	TGTGCCAGCCAGAAGGGGGGCCTGAACACTGAAGCTTTCTTT	CASQKGGLNTEAFF
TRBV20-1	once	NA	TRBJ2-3	TGCAGTGCTAGTGACACAGATACGCAGTATTTT	CSASDTDTQYF
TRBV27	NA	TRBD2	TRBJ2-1	TGTGCCAGCAGTGCCCGGGGTAGCGGGAGGGACAATGAGCAGTTCTTC	CASSARGSGRDNEQFF
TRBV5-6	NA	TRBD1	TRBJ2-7	TGTGCCAGCAGCCCCTACCCCGGGACAGGGGGCCTCGGCTCCTACGAGCAGTACTTC	CASSPYPGTGGLGSYEQYF
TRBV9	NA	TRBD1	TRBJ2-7	TGTGCCAGCAGCCCCCGCGAGGGGGCGTACGAGCAGTACTTC	CASSPREGAYEQYF
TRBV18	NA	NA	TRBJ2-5	TGTGCCAGCTCATCGAGCCAAGAGACCCAGTACTTC	CASSSSQETQYF
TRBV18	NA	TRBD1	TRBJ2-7	TGTGCCAGCTCGTTAACAGGGGGCCGCGACGAGCAGTACTTC	CASSLTGGRDEQYF
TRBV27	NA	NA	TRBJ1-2	TGTGCCAGCAGTTTATCTTTTTCATTCTATGGCTACACCTTC	CASSLSFSFYGYTF
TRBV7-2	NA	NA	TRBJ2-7	TGTGCCAGCAAGTCTCCGGGCTTCTGGGGGTTCTACGAGCAGTACTTC	CASKSPGFWGFYEQYF
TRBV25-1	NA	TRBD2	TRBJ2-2	TGTGCCAGCAGTGATAAAGGGCTAGCGGGGAACACCGGGGAGCTGTTTTTT	CASSDKGLAGNTGELFF
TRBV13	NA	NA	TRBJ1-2	TGTGCCAGCAGCTTAGGATACAGGAACTTTATGGGCTACACCTTC	CASSLGYRNFMGYTF
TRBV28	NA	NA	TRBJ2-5	TGTGCCAGCAGTTTGGAGAGCTTCCAAGAGACCCAGTACTTC	CASSLESFQETQYF
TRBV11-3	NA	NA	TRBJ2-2	TGTGCCAGCAGCCCCCGCGCCGCCGAAGGGGGGCTTAACGCCGGGGAGCTGTTTTTT	CASSPRAAEGGLNAGELFF
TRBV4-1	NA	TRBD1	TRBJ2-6	TGCGCCAGCAGCCAATCGAGGGGGCCCCATCCCTCTGGGGCCAACGTCCTGACTTTC	CASSQSRGPHPSGANVLTF
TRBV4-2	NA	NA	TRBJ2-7	TGTGCCAGCAGCCCCAGGGCCTCCTACGAGCAGTACTTC	CASSPRASYEQYF
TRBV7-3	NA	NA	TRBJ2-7	TGTGCCAGCAGCTTATTGGAGATATCTTACGAGCAGTACTTC	CASSLLEISYEQYF
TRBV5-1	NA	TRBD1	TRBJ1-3	TGCGCCAGCAGGTCTCATCGACAGGGGGTGGATGGAAACACCATATATTTT	CASRSHRQGVDGNTIYF
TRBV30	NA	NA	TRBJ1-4	TGTGCCTGGAGTGTCCGGACTTCCCGGGAAGAACTGTTTTTT	CAWSVRTSREELFF
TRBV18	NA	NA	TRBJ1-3	TGTGCCAGCTCACCACTGGGCAGGGAACCTGGAAACACCATATATTTT	CASSPLGREPGNTIYF
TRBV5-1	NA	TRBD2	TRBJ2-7	TGCGCCAGCAGCTTGGAACTAGCGGGAGGGTACGAGCAGTACTTC	CASSLELAGGYEQYF
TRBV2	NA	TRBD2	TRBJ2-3	TGTGCCAGCAGTGAAAGGTCTAGCGGGAGAAGCACAGATACGCAGTATTTT	CASSERSSGRSTDTQYF
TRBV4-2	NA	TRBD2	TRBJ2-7	TGTGCCAGCAGCCTCCGTTCGGGAGGGTCCTACGAGCAGTACTTC	CASSLRSGGSYEQYF
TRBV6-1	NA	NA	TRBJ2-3	TGTGCCAGCAGTGAAGCCGGCAAGGTTAACATCTTCACAGATACGCAGTATTTT	CASSEAGKVNIFTDTQYF
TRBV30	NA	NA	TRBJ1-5	TGTGCCTGGAGTGTACCCGGACTGAGGGATCAGCCCCAGCATTTT	CAWSVPGLRDQPQHF
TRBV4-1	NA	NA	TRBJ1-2	TGCGCCAGCAGCCAAGTTTCCGGGGAGGGCTATGGCTACACCTTC	CASSQVSGEGYGYTF
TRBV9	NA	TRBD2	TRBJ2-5	TGTGCCAGCAGCGCGACTAGCGGGAGACTAGAGACCCAGTACTTC	CASSATSGRLETQYF
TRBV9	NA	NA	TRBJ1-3	TGTGCCAGCAGCGTATTGGCGGGGCGTCGGGGATCTGGAAACACCATATATTTT	CASSVLAGRRGSGNTIYF
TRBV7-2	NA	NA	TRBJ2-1	TGTGCCAGCAGTCCTTGTGTATGGGGGCACGATCCCAATGAGCAGTTCTTC	CASSPCVWGHDPNEQFF